This T cell receptor (beta chain) is drawn from a study of identical twins. General observations from the study: In cord blood, abundant beta clonotypes had fewer insertions; memory showed no trend. It was cross-sectional statistical analysis, not following the same donors, that the conclusions relied on. A partial confounding effect on zero-insertion analyses could come from invariant MAIT and iNKT cells. Out-of-frame sharing of TCR alpha in monozygotic twins was underestimated by models.

TCRdb analysed the 5' RACE reads with MiXCR anew, one entry per CDR3 protein. Here the sample spans around 500,000 distinct CDR3 sequences, about 14% being singletons. This clonotype was picked up a small number of times. As yet, its antigen is unknown. CDR1 is SQVTM, CDR2 ANQGSEA, per germline. CDR3 length: 17 amino acids. With V trimmed by 5 bases and J by 0 bases, 13 bases remained unmatched. Another study also made use of these data, one on yellow fever vaccine responses in identical twins.

The chain is built from TRBV29-1 and TRBJ2-5; TRBD2 matches at 9 bases. The sequenced sample was CD4+ T cells sorted from blood. The origin of this receptor is a woman aged 18-30 years in good health. The CDR3 bases are TGCAGCGTTTTATTCTTGTCTAGCGGGATGTACCAAGAGACCCAGTACTTC. Residues: CSVLFLSSGMYQETQYF.